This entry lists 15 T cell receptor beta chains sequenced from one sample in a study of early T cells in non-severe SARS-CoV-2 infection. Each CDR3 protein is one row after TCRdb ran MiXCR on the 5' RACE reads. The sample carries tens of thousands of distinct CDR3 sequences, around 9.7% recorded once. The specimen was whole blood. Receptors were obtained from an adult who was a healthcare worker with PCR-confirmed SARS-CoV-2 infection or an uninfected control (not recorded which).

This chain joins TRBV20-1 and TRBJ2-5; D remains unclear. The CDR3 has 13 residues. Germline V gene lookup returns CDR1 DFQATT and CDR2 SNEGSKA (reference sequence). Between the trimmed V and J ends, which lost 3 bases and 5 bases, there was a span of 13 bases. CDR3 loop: CSASTNVGETQYF. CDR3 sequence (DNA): TGCAGTGCTAGTACTAATGTCGGGGAGACCCAGTACTTC.

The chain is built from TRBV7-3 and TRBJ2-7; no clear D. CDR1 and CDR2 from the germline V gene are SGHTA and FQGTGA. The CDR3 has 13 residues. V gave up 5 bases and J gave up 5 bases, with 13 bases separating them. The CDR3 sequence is CASSPGSGNEQYF. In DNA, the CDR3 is TGTGCCAGCAGCCCGGGTAGTGGAAACGAGCAGTACTTC.

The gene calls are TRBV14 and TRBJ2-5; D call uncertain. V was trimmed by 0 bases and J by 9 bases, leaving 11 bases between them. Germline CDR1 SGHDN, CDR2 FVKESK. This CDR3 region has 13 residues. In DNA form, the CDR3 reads TGTGCCAGCAGCCAAGATCCTCGGTCGGCCCAGTACTTC. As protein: CASSQDPRSAQYF.

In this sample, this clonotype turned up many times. In nucleotides, the CDR3 is TGCAGTGCTAGTAGCAGGGGCAATCAGCCCCAGCATTTT. Translated: CSASSRGNQPQHF. The rearrangement joins TRBV20-1 to TRBJ1-5; D may be TRBD1 (5 bases). V was pared by 3 bases and J by 2 bases, with 8 bases between. From germline, CDR1 is DFQATT and CDR2 SNEGSKA (reference sequence). The CDR3 extends over 13 amino acids.

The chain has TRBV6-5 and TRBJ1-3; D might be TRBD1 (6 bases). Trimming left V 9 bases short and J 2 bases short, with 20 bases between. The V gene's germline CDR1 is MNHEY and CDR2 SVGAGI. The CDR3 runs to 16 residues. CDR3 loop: CASRRSGAHAGNTIYF. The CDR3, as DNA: TGTGCCAGTCGAAGGTCGGGGGCCCACGCTGGAAACACCATATATTTT.

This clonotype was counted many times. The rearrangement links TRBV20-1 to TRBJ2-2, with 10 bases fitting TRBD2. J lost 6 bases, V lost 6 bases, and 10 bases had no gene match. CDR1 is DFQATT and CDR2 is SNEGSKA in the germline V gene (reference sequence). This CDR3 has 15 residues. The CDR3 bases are TGCAGTGCCTTCGAGCGGGGGGGCCTCCCCGGGGAGCTGTTTTTT. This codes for CSAFERGGLPGELFF.

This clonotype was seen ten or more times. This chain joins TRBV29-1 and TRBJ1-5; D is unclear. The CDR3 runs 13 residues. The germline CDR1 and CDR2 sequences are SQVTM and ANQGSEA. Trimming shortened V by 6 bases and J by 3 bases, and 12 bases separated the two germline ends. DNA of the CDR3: TGCAGCGTCGCACTAGGCTTCAATCAGCCCCAGCATTTT. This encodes CSVALGFNQPQHF.

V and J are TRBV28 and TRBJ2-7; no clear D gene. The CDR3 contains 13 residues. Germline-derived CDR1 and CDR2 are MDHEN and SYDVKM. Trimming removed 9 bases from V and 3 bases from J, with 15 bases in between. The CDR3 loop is CASVSVTNYEQYF. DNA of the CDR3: TGTGCCAGTGTCTCAGTTACTAACTACGAGCAGTACTTC. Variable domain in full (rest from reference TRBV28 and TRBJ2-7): DVKVTQSSRYLVKRTGEKVFLECVQDMDHENMFWYRQDPGLGLRLIYFSYDVKMKEKGDIPEGYSVSREKKERFSLILESASTNQTSMYLCASVSVTNYEQYFGPGTRLTVT.

The CDR3 loop reads CASSSPRPSSYNEQFF. For the CDR3, the DNA is TGTGCCAGCAGTTCCCCTAGGCCGAGCTCCTACAATGAGCAGTTCTTC. The chain joins TRBV6-2 or TRBV6-3 to TRBJ2-1, with D unclear. The CDR3 contains 16 residues. Germline loops: CDR1 MNHEY, CDR2 SVGEGT. Trimming left V 4 bases short and J 0 bases short, with 13 bases between.

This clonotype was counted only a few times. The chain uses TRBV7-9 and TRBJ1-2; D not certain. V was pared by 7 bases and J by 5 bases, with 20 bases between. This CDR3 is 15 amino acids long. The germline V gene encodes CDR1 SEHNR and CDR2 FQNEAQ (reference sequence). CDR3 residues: CASTSEAGEIYGYTF. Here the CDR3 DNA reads TGTGCCAGCACTTCAGAGGCCGGTGAGATTTATGGCTACACCTTC. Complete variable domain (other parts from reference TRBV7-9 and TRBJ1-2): DTGVSQNPRHKITKRGQNVTFRCDPISEHNRLYWYRQTLGQGPEFLTYFQNEAQLEKSRLLSDRFSAERPKGSFSTLEIQRTEQGDSAMYLCASTSEAGEIYGYTFGSGTRLTVV.

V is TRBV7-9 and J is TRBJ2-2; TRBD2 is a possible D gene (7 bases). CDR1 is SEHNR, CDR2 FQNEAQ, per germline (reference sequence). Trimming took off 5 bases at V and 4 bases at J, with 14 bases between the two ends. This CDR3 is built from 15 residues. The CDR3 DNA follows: TGTGCCAGCAGCCGATACAGGGAGGGCACCGGGGAGCTGTTTTTT. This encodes CASSRYREGTGELFF.

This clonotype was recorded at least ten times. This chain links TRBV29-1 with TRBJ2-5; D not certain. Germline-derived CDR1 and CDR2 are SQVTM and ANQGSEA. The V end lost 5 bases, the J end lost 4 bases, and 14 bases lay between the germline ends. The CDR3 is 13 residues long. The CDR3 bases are TGCAGCGTTAGAAAGTCAGAAGGAGAGACCCAGTACTTC. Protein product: CSVRKSEGETQYF.

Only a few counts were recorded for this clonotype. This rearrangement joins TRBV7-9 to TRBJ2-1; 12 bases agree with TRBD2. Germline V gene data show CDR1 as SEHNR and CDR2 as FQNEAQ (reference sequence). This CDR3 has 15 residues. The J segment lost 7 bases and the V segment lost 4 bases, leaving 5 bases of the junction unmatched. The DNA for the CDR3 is TGTGCCAGCAGCTCTTCCGGGACTAGCGGGAATGAGCAGTTCTTC. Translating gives CASSSSGTSGNEQFF.

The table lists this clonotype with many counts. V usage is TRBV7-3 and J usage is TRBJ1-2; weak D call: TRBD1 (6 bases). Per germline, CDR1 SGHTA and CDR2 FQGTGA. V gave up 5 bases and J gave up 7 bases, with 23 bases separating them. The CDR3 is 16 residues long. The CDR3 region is CASSTTGPVLTVGYTF. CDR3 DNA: TGTGCCAGCAGCACTACAGGGCCGGTTTTAACTGTTGGCTACACCTTC.

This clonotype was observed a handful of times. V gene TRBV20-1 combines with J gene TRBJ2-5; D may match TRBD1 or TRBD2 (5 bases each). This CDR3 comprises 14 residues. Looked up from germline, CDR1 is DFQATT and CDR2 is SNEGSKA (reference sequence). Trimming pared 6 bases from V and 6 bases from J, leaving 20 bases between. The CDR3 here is CSATRDHTGQTQYF. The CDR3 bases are TGCAGTGCAACCCGGGACCACACGGGTCAGACCCAGTACTTC.